This is a list of T cell receptor beta chains from one sample in a study of Ad26.COV2.S vaccination and SARS-CoV-2 variants. Profiling relied on immunoSEQ multiplex PCR, and the TCRdb table lists in-frame clones only, not all of them. The table lists roughly 460,000 clones, 89% of them singletons, with 1.7% in the top ten. The specimen comprised peripheral blood, sampled in a trial of Ad26.COV2.S vaccine versus placebo. The receptors come from a person aged 18-60 years who received the Ad26.COV2.S COVID-19 vaccine or a placebo. Each CDR3 is given with its conserved first and last residue. A D gene is named only where the DNA matches it firmly.

CDR3nt: TGTGCCAGCAGCAGCGGACAGACCGTAGGGGGCTACACCTTC
CDR3aa: CASSSGQTVGGYTF
d_gene: NA
j_gene: TRBJ1-2
v_gene: TRBV6-6

CDR3nt: TGTGCCAGCAGTTACTCGGTCCACACTGAAGCTTTCTTT
CDR3aa: CASSYSVHTEAFF
d_gene: NA
j_gene: TRBJ1-1
v_gene: TRBV6-6

CDR3nt: TGTGCCAGCAGCCAAGGGGGGGCGGGTTTCTTT
CDR3aa: CASSQGGAGFF
d_gene: NA
j_gene: TRBJ1-1
v_gene: TRBV3-1/TRBV3-2

CDR3nt: TGTGCCAGCAGCCAAGATCCCCGCACAGATACGCAGTATTTT
CDR3aa: CASSQDPRTDTQYF
d_gene: NA
j_gene: TRBJ2-3
v_gene: TRBV4-2

CDR3nt: TGTGCCAGTAGTATGGGAGAGACTAGCGGGTCCTACGAGCAGTACTTC
CDR3aa: CASSMGETSGSYEQYF
d_gene: TRBD2
j_gene: TRBJ2-7
v_gene: TRBV19

CDR3nt: TGTGCCAGCAGTTACGGGGGCCTATCTCTAAACGAGCAGTACTTC
CDR3aa: CASSYGGLSLNEQYF
d_gene: NA
j_gene: TRBJ2-7
v_gene: TRBV6-2/TRBV6-3

CDR3nt: TGCGCCAGCAGCCAAGGAATCGGGAGCACAGATACGCAGTATTTT
CDR3aa: CASSQGIGSTDTQYF
d_gene: NA
j_gene: TRBJ2-3
v_gene: TRBV4-1

CDR3nt: TGTGCCAGCAGTTATCCCTTCCACGAGCAGTACTTC
CDR3aa: CASSYPFHEQYF
d_gene: NA
j_gene: TRBJ2-7
v_gene: TRBV28

CDR3nt: TGTGCCAGTAGTAGGGGACAGCTGAACACTGAAGCTTTCTTT
CDR3aa: CASSRGQLNTEAFF
d_gene: TRBD1
j_gene: TRBJ1-1
v_gene: TRBV19

CDR3nt: TGTGCCAGCAGCTTAGGGCGAAGGACAGGGGGCAACGAGCAGTACTTC
CDR3aa: CASSLGRRTGGNEQYF
d_gene: TRBD1
j_gene: TRBJ2-7
v_gene: TRBV7-2

CDR3nt: TGTGCCAGTAGGGCCAGCACAGATACGCAGTATTTT
CDR3aa: CASRASTDTQYF
d_gene: NA
j_gene: TRBJ2-3
v_gene: TRBV19

CDR3nt: TGTGCCAGCAGCCGACGCACTAGCGGGGAGTCATCCTACAATGAGCAGTTCTTC
CDR3aa: CASSRRTSGESSYNEQFF
d_gene: TRBD2
j_gene: TRBJ2-1
v_gene: TRBV4-2

CDR3nt: TGCGCCAGCAGCCATAGCGGGGATTCCTACAATGAGCAGTTCTTC
CDR3aa: CASSHSGDSYNEQFF
d_gene: TRBD2
j_gene: TRBJ2-1
v_gene: TRBV5-1

CDR3nt: TGCGCCAGCAGCCAACCCCAGAGGGGCAGTTCTGGTTACGAGCAGTACTTC
CDR3aa: CASSQPQRGSSGYEQYF
d_gene: NA
j_gene: TRBJ2-7
v_gene: TRBV4-1

CDR3nt: TGTGCCAGCAAACGGGACAGTGAAAGAACACCCCTCCACTTT
CDR3aa: CASKRDSERTPLHF
d_gene: TRBD1
j_gene: TRBJ1-6
v_gene: TRBV2

CDR3nt: TGTGCCAGCCCTGGGCGGTCGGACTATGGCTACACCTTC
CDR3aa: CASPGRSDYGYTF
d_gene: NA
j_gene: TRBJ1-2
v_gene: TRBV6-5

CDR3nt: TGTGCCAGCTCACGCGGGACAGCGGATGAGACCCAGTACTTC
CDR3aa: CASSRGTADETQYF
d_gene: NA
j_gene: TRBJ2-5
v_gene: TRBV18

CDR3nt: TGTGCCAGCAGCACTACACCGGGACAGGTTTACTATGGCTACACCTTC
CDR3aa: CASSTTPGQVYYGYTF
d_gene: TRBD1
j_gene: TRBJ1-2
v_gene: TRBV9

CDR3nt: TGTGCCAGCAGCTTAGCCCCACTGAGCGCTGAAGCTTTCTTT
CDR3aa: CASSLAPLSAEAFF
d_gene: NA
j_gene: TRBJ1-1
v_gene: TRBV7-9

CDR3nt: TGTGCCAGCAGCTCAGAAACAGCAAACAATCAGCCCCAGCATTTT
CDR3aa: CASSSETANNQPQHF
d_gene: NA
j_gene: TRBJ1-5
v_gene: TRBV6-5

CDR3nt: TGTGCCAGCAGCAGGGATCGGAAGGGTACGCAGTTCTTC
CDR3aa: CASSRDRKGTQFF
d_gene: NA
j_gene: TRBJ2-1
v_gene: TRBV11-3

CDR3nt: TGTGCCAGCGGACCAGGGACTAACTATGGCTACACCTTC
CDR3aa: CASGPGTNYGYTF
d_gene: NA
j_gene: TRBJ1-2
v_gene: TRBV12-3/TRBV12-4

CDR3nt: TGTGCCAGCACCTCCATGGGGGGCCTCTATGGCTACACCTTC
CDR3aa: CASTSMGGLYGYTF
d_gene: NA
j_gene: TRBJ1-2
v_gene: TRBV28